One sample yielded the 7 T cell receptor beta chains listed below, sequenced in a study of patients and donors after allogeneic stem cell transplantation. In TCRdb, the RT-PCR reads were re-called with MiXCR into one record per CDR3 protein. In the table there are about 410,000 distinct CDR3 sequences, 16% of which are singletons. The sequencing input was blood, either unsorted or a sorted T cell fraction (not recorded which). Source of these receptors: a human donor who was either an allogeneic HSCT recipient or a stem cell or donor lymphocyte infusion donor (not recorded which). It is not recorded whose cells these are; they may come from a transplant donor.

The V gene is TRBV14, the J gene TRBJ1-2; tentative D call: TRBD1 (6 bases). The CDR3 consists of 13 residues. Germline V CDR1 and CDR2: SGHDN, FVKESK. Trimming stripped 4 bases from V and 8 bases from J, with 14 bases between. The CDR3: CASSPREGDGYTF. CDR3 sequence (DNA): TGTGCCAGCAGCCCCCGGGAGGGGGACGGCTACACCTTC.

The J gene is TRBJ2-5, the V gene TRBV27, with unresolved D. V lost 5 bases and J 4 bases, leaving 8 bases between the germline ends. Per the germline V gene, CDR1 is MNHEY and CDR2 is SMNVEV (reference sequence). CDR3 length: 12 amino acids. DNA for the CDR3: TGTGCCAGCAGTGACCGTCTAGAGACCCAGTACTTC. The encoded protein is CASSDRLETQYF.

The chain combines TRBV7-9 with TRBJ2-1, with 8 positions matching TRBD2. The germline CDR1 and CDR2 sequences are SEHNR and FQNEAQ (reference sequence). The CDR3 consists of 15 residues. The trim removed 5 bases at V and 7 bases at J, leaving 10 bases unmatched. CDR3 protein: CASSPAGTRTNEQFF. DNA of the CDR3: TGTGCCAGCAGCCCCGCCGGGACTAGGACGAATGAGCAGTTCTTC.

This clonotype came up a few times. The rearrangement links TRBV12-3 or TRBV12-4 to TRBJ2-1; TRBD2 aligns across 7 bases. There are 15 residues in the CDR3. J gave up 15 bases and V 5 bases, and 19 bases lay outside the gene matches. CDR3 DNA: TGTGCCAGCAGTCAACCCCGGACTAGTGGGTCCAGCCCGTTCTTC. Protein: CASSQPRTSGSSPFF.

There are a few counts of this clonotype. V is TRBV20-1 and J is TRBJ1-1, with D possibly matching TRBD1 (6 bases). Germline values: CDR1 DFQATT, CDR2 SNEGSKA (reference sequence). The CDR3 has 12 amino acids. V was trimmed by 3 bases and J by 7 bases, leaving 12 bases between them. The CDR3 bases are TGCAGTGCTAGGGATGGGGGCTTTGAAGCTTTCTTT. Its protein product is CSARDGGFEAFF.

This clonotype has just a few counts. The rearrangement joins TRBV7-3 to TRBJ1-1; 7 bases map to TRBD1. This CDR3 is 15 amino acids long. CDR1 and CDR2 from the germline V gene are SGHTA and FQGTGA. Trimming cost V 5 bases and J 8 bases; bases outside gene matches: 14. The CDR3 sequence is CASSPMGQTGQEAFF. CDR3 in DNA: TGTGCCAGCAGCCCCATGGGACAGACAGGACAGGAAGCTTTCTTT.

There are a few counts of this clonotype. The J gene is TRBJ2-6, the V gene TRBV6-4, with D hard to call. V lost 0 bases, J lost 4 bases, and 10 bases lay in between. CDR3 length: 16 amino acids. Germline V lookup: CDR1 MRHNA, CDR2 SNTAGT. CDR3 protein: CASSDSTPSGANVLTF. CDR3 sequence (DNA): TGTGCCAGCAGTGACTCGACCCCGTCGGGGGCCAACGTCCTGACTTTC.